Listed here are 9 T cell receptor beta chains from one sample, sequenced in a study of T cell repertoires in cytomegalovirus infection. For these receptors, no antigen is known. TCRdb analysed the reads with MiXCR anew, one entry per CDR3 protein. This sample has around 710,000 distinct CDR3 sequences; just under 30% occur once, and the top ten carry around 13%. The material was cultured CD8+ T cells from PBMCs, obtained from culture after CMV antigen stimulation. The receptors stem from a human donor in good health (CMV status not recorded). Some clones in this sample may be carry-over from other donors' samples.

V is TRBV7-9 and J is TRBJ2-2, with TRBD1 identical over 7 bases. Germline-derived CDR1 and CDR2 are SEHNR and FQNEAQ (reference sequence). Unmatched junction bases numbered 12, after V lost 4 bases and J lost 7 bases. The CDR3 has 16 amino acids. The CDR3 spells CASSSRDSFPGGELFF. The CDR3 coding sequence is TGTGCCAGCAGCTCCCGGGACAGCTTCCCGGGCGGGGAGCTGTTTTTT.

In this sample, this clonotype turned up once. This chain connects TRBV19 to TRBJ2-1, with 15 bases identical to TRBD2. The CDR3 sequence is 13 residues long. Germline V CDR1 and CDR2: LNHDA, SQIVND (reference sequence). V shed 10 bases and J 8 bases; nucleotides not matched to a gene: 3. In DNA, the CDR3 is TGTGCCACCGGACTAGCGGGGGGGGATGAGCAGTTCTTC. It yields the protein CATGLAGGDEQFF.

This clonotype was detected a few times. The chain is built from TRBV6-1 and TRBJ2-1, with D hard to call. Looked up from germline, CDR1 is MNHNS and CDR2 is SASEGT. The CDR3 runs to 13 residues. V lost 2 bases and J lost 4, with 6 bases in between. The CDR3 region is CASSELWYNEQFF. The CDR3 DNA reads TGTGCCAGCAGTGAACTGTGGTACAATGAGCAGTTCTTC.

This clonotype was found a few times. The V and J genes are TRBV29-1 and TRBJ1-2; 7 bases are shared with TRBD1. Germline V gene lookup returns CDR1 SQVTM and CDR2 ANQGSEA. V was pared by 2 bases and J by 3 bases, with 0 bases of the junction left unmatched. The CDR3 sequence is 12 residues long. CDR3 coding DNA: TGCAGCGTTGAACAGGGGGACTATGGCTACACCTTC. This translates into CSVEQGDYGYTF.

The chain is built from TRBV3-1 and TRBJ2-5; D is unclear. The CDR3 length is 16 residues. V lost 0 bases to trimming and J lost 5 bases, with 16 bases between them. Germline values: CDR1 LGHDT, CDR2 YNNKEL (reference sequence). Written as DNA, the CDR3 is TGTGCCAGCAGCCAAGATACCGGACCACGGGCGGAGACCCAGTACTTC. It specifies CASSQDTGPRAETQYF.

V usage is TRBV7-9 and J usage is TRBJ2-7; D perhaps matches TRBD1 (6 bases). V was shortened by 5 bases and J by 4 bases, with 9 bases between the two germline ends. This CDR3 is built from 12 residues. The germline CDR1 and CDR2 sequences are SEHNR and FQNEAQ (reference sequence). CDR3 in amino acids: CASSRDNYEQYV. CDR3 bases: TGTGCCAGCAGCCGGGACAATTACGAGCAGTACGTC.

The chain joins TRBV7-9 to TRBJ1-1; D gene ambiguous. CDR3 length: 16 residues. V was clipped by 1 base and J by 1 base, with 13 bases between them. Germline V gene lookup returns CDR1 SEHNR and CDR2 FQNEAQ (reference sequence). In DNA form, the CDR3 reads TGTGCCAGCAGCTTAGAGCCAAGAACTAAGAACACTGAAGCTTTCTTT. Translating gives CASSLEPRTKNTEAFF. Variable domain in full (rest from reference TRBV7-9 and TRBJ1-1): DTGVSQNPRHKITKRGQNVTFRCDPISEHNRLYWYRQTLGQGPEFLTYFQNEAQLEKSRLLSDRFSAERPKGSFSTLEIQRTEQGDSAMYLCASSLEPRTKNTEAFFGQGTRLTVV.

V and J are TRBV6-6 and TRBJ1-1, with a weak D call TRBD1 (6 bases). CDR3 length equals 14 residues. Germline V lookup: CDR1 MNHNY, CDR2 SVGAGI (reference sequence). V lost 2 bases and J lost 1, with 8 bases in between. The CDR3 spells CASSYVTGNTEAFF. The CDR3 DNA follows: TGTGCCAGCAGTTACGTGACAGGGAACACTGAAGCTTTCTTT.

The J gene is TRBJ1-1, the V gene TRBV27; weak D call: TRBD1 (5 bases). V was shortened by 5 bases and J by 5 bases, with 12 bases between the two germline ends. The CDR3 runs to 13 residues. Germline-derived CDR1 and CDR2 are MNHEY and SMNVEV (reference sequence). The CDR3, as DNA: TGTGCCAGCAGTCCACGATGGGGGACTGAAGCTTTCTTT. As protein: CASSPRWGTEAFF.